One sample yielded the 23 T cell receptor beta chains listed below, sequenced in a study of blood T cell repertoires in COVID-19. Assay: immunoSEQ multiplex PCR; the TCRdb copy retains only in-frame clones and omits some. The sample lists over 30,000 clones, just over 85% seen once, with around 6.6% in the top ten. Sequences were obtained from peripheral blood. These receptors came from a human donor in a cohort sampled during active COVID-19.

In this sample, this clone is medium-sized. This chain joins TRBV7-9 and TRBJ1-1; the D gene is possibly TRBD1 (6 bases). The CDR3 loop spans 13 amino acids. Germline values: CDR1 SEHNR, CDR2 FQNEAQ (reference sequence). Trimming pared 3 bases from V and 6 bases from J, leaving 11 bases between. CDR3 region: CASSFYRDAEAFF. The CDR3 DNA sequence: TGTGCCAGCAGCTTCTACAGGGATGCTGAAGCTTTCTTT.

This clone has a single count. The chain uses TRBV5-4 and TRBJ2-3, with 7 bases matching TRBD2. The germline gives CDR1 SGHNT, CDR2 YYREEE (reference sequence). The V gene end was trimmed by 6 bases and the J gene end by 2 bases; junction bases not matched to a gene: 3. CDR3 size: 13 residues. The CDR3 loop is CASTGLVTDTQYF. The CDR3 nucleotides are TGTGCCAGCACCGGACTAGTCACAGATACGCAGTATTTT. Full variable domain (outside the CDR3, taken from reference TRBV5-4 and TRBJ2-3): ETGVTQSPTHLIKTRGQQVTLRCSSQSGHNTVSWYQQALGQGPQFIFQYYREEENGRGNFPPRFSGLQFPNYSSELNVNALELDDSALYLCASTGLVTDTQYFGPGTRLTVL.

This rearrangement joins TRBV6-5 to TRBJ1-3; tentative D call: TRBD1 (6 bases). V lost 0 bases and J lost 0, with 9 bases in between. The CDR3 extends over 16 amino acids. CDR1 MNHEY and CDR2 SVGAGI come from the germline V gene. This chain's CDR3 is CASSYSQGFSGNTIYF. For the CDR3, the DNA is TGTGCCAGCAGTTACTCACAGGGCTTCTCTGGAAACACCATATATTTT.

The chain combines TRBV28 with TRBJ2-2; the match to TRBD1 covers 12 bases. The CDR3 covers 16 residues. The trim removed 5 bases at V and 5 bases at J, leaving 6 bases unmatched. CDR1 is MDHEN and CDR2 is SYDVKM in the germline V gene. CDR3: CASSPGDRGHTGELFF. The CDR3 nucleotides read TGTGCCAGCAGTCCCGGGGACAGGGGGCATACCGGGGAGCTGTTTTTT.

CDR3 nucleotide sequence: TGTGCCAGCAGTGACTCGACTAGCGGGGAACAAGAGACCCAGTACTTC. The encoded protein is CASSDSTSGEQETQYF. The chain uses TRBV6-4 and TRBJ2-5, with 11 bases aligning to TRBD2. The CDR3 extends over 16 amino acids. V dropped 0 bases and J dropped 2; count of bases not matched to a gene: 2. Per the germline V gene, CDR1 is MRHNA and CDR2 is SNTAGT.

The V call is TRBV5-1, the J call TRBJ1-4; 7 nucleotides align to TRBD1. V lost 6 bases, J lost 2 bases, and 10 bases stayed unmatched. Germline V lookup: CDR1 SGHRS, CDR2 YFSETQ. This CDR3 comprises 16 residues. CDR3 in DNA: TGCGCCAGCAAACCGACAGGGTCGATCACTAATGAAAAACTGTTTTTT. Protein product: CASKPTGSITNEKLFF.

The J gene is TRBJ2-7, the V gene TRBV18; a possible D gene is TRBD2 (6 bases). Trimming removed 4 bases from V and 5 bases from J, with 18 bases in between. Germline-derived CDR1 and CDR2 are KGHSH and LQKENI. CDR3 length: 15 residues. CDR3 in amino acids: CASSLQGGAGHEQYF. CDR3 DNA sequence: TGTGCCAGCTCACTGCAAGGCGGGGCTGGCCACGAGCAGTACTTC.

V is TRBV6-4 and J is TRBJ2-7; D gene uncertain. The V gene's germline CDR1 is MRHNA and CDR2 SNTAGT. The V and J ends lost 3 bases and 2 bases respectively, with 17 bases between them. The CDR3 loop spans 16 amino acids. This CDR3 is CASSDTPGSVAYEQYF. The CDR3 DNA sequence: TGTGCCAGCAGTGATACCCCCGGGTCTGTGGCCTACGAGCAGTACTTC.

Notes on this clone: A junction end diverges from the germline sequence, so it may reflect a read error. The gene calls are TRBV5-1 and TRBJ2-3; D unclear. Per germline, CDR1 SGHRS and CDR2 YFSETQ. The CDR3 totals 13 residues. This CDR3 is CASSLGSADTQYF. The CDR3 coding sequence is TGCGCCAGCAGTTTGGGTAGTGCAGATACGCAGTATTTT.

V is TRBV14 and J is TRBJ2-3; the match to TRBD2 covers 7 bases. With V trimmed by 4 bases and J by 8 bases, 6 bases remained unmatched. CDR1 and CDR2 (germline): SGHDN, FVKESK. The CDR3 length is 13 residues. CDR3 DNA: TGTGCCAGCAGCCCCGCGGGAGTGGGTACGCAGTATTTT. Encoded protein: CASSPAGVGTQYF.

This clone was seen only once. The chain is built from TRBV7-9 and TRBJ2-3; 10 bases match TRBD1. The CDR3 is made up of 15 amino acids. Trimming took 3 bases from V and 2 from J; bases not matched to a gene: 2. Germline V gene lookup returns CDR1 SEHNR and CDR2 FQNEAQ (reference sequence). The chain's CDR3 is CASSFGQGDTDTQYF. CDR3 nucleotides: TGTGCCAGCAGCTTTGGACAGGGGGACACAGATACGCAGTATTTT. Drawing the rest from reference TRBV7-9 and TRBJ2-3, the complete variable domain is DTGVSQNPRHKITKRGQNVTFRCDPISEHNRLYWYRQTLGQGPEFLTYFQNEAQLEKSRLLSDRFSAERPKGSFSTLEIQRTEQGDSAMYLCASSFGQGDTDTQYFGPGTRLTVL.

The chain joins TRBV19 to TRBJ1-2; 7 nucleotides line up with TRBD1. V lost 6 bases to trimming and J lost 3 bases; unmatched junction nucleotides: 4. The CDR3 loop spans 13 amino acids. Germline CDR1 reads LNHDA; CDR2 reads SQIVND (reference sequence). This chain's CDR3 is CASRRGRDYGYTF. In DNA form, the CDR3 reads TGTGCCAGTAGGAGGGGGCGCGACTATGGCTACACCTTC.

The chain links TRBV5-1 to TRBJ2-7; TRBD1 agrees at 7 bases. CDR3 length: 15 residues. Trimming cost V 4 bases and J 0 bases; bases outside gene matches: 7. From germline, CDR1 is SGHRS and CDR2 YFSETQ. The chain's CDR3 is CASSTSDRVSYEQYF. CDR3 bases: TGCGCCAGCAGCACTTCTGACAGGGTCTCCTACGAGCAGTACTTC.

The V and J genes are TRBV11-2 and TRBJ2-2; the D gene is possibly TRBD1 (6 bases). The ends were cut back, 3 bases at V and 5 bases at J, with 16 bases in the middle. The germline gives CDR1 SGHAT, CDR2 FQNNGV. The CDR3 loop spans 16 amino acids. This chain's CDR3 is CASSFLTGRGTGELFF. In DNA, the CDR3 is TGTGCCAGCAGCTTCCTGACAGGCCGAGGGACCGGGGAGCTGTTTTTT. The variable domain in full, completed from reference TRBV11-2 and TRBJ2-2, reads EAGVAQSPRYKIIEKRQSVAFWCNPISGHATLYWYQQILGQGPKLLIQFQNNGVVDDSQLPKDRFSAERLKGVDSTLKIQPAKLEDSAVYLCASSFLTGRGTGELFFGEGSRLTVL.

The rearrangement joins TRBV4-3 to TRBJ2-2; TRBD1 agrees at 7 bases. J was trimmed by 5 bases and V by 0 bases; bases with no gene match: 6. This CDR3 is built from 16 residues. Germline V gene lookup returns CDR1 LGHNA and CDR2 YSLEER. The CDR3 spells CASSQDRGQITGELFF. The CDR3 region has the DNA TGCGCCAGCAGCCAAGATCGGGGACAGATAACCGGGGAGCTGTTTTTT.

The V gene is TRBV18, the J gene TRBJ2-2; 11 nucleotides align to TRBD2. V trimming: 2 bases; J trimming: 6 bases; junction bases outside the gene matches: 8. The CDR3 covers 17 residues. Germline V gene data show CDR1 as KGHSH and CDR2 as LQKENI. The CDR3 is CASSPATSGSISGELFF. The CDR3 DNA sequence: TGTGCCAGCTCACCAGCAACTAGCGGGAGTATCTCCGGGGAGCTGTTTTTT.

V usage is TRBV7-2 and J usage is TRBJ1-5, with TRBD1 identical over 7 bases. The V segment lost 1 base and the J segment 1 base; nucleotides outside the gene matches: 1. The CDR3 extends over 15 amino acids. CDR1 is SGHTA and CDR2 is FQGNSA in the germline V gene. The CDR3 is CASSLEGQSNQPQHF. The CDR3 bases are TGTGCCAGCAGCTTAGAGGGACAGAGCAATCAGCCCCAGCATTTT.

The chain uses TRBV24-1 and TRBJ2-3; 9 bases match TRBD2. Trimming at V came to 4 bases and at J to 3 bases, leaving 10 bases not matched to a gene. The CDR3 has 17 residues. CDR1 is KGHDR and CDR2 is SFDVKD in the germline V gene. The CDR3, as DNA: TGTGCCACCAGTGACCCGACTAGCGGAATAACTACAGATACGCAGTATTTT. This encodes CATSDPTSGITTDTQYF.

The genes are TRBV7-8 and TRBJ2-2; TRBD1 agrees at 8 bases. V trimming: 7 bases; J trimming: 5 bases; junction bases outside the gene matches: 9. The CDR3 loop spans 15 amino acids. Germline CDR1 and CDR2: SGHVS and FQNEAQ. Here the CDR3 reads CASNLGQGRTGELFF. The DNA for the CDR3 is TGTGCCAGCAACCTCGGACAGGGAAGGACCGGGGAGCTGTTTTTT.

The chain combines TRBV7-3 with TRBJ2-5; TRBD1 matches 8 bases. After removal of 5 bases from V and 1 base from J, the junction contained 0 bases not matched to a gene. The CDR3 runs to 13 residues. Looked up from germline, CDR1 is SGHTA and CDR2 is FQGTGA. CDR3 sequence: CASSGTGQETQYF. As DNA, the CDR3 is TGTGCCAGCAGCGGGACAGGCCAAGAGACCCAGTACTTC.

The chain employs TRBV27 and TRBJ2-1; D might be TRBD1 (5 bases). The CDR3 is 15 residues long. V lost 2 bases to trimming and J lost 7 bases, with 15 bases between them. Germline values: CDR1 MNHEY, CDR2 SMNVEV (reference sequence). CDR3 DNA sequence: TGTGCCAGCAGTTTACAGGGTAAGGGATGGAATGAGCAGTTCTTC. This codes for CASSLQGKGWNEQFF.

The chain has TRBV10-1 and TRBJ1-2; D might be TRBD1 (5 bases). The CDR3 loop spans 14 amino acids. Germline-derived CDR1 and CDR2 are WNHNN and SYGVQD (reference sequence). V was pared by 7 bases and J by 3 bases, with 15 bases between. CDR3 amino acids: CASINNRGDYGYTF. The CDR3 DNA reads TGCGCCAGCATCAATAATAGGGGCGACTATGGCTACACCTTC.

This chain links TRBV2 with TRBJ2-1; 10 nucleotides agree with TRBD2. Trimming cost V 3 bases and J 6 bases; bases outside gene matches: 14. The CDR3 totals 18 residues. Germline-derived CDR1 and CDR2 are SNHLY and FYNNEI. The CDR3 coding sequence is TGTGCCAGCAGTGACTCGAGCGGGGGGGCCGTTAATAGCAATGAGCAGTTCTTC. It yields the protein CASSDSSGGAVNSNEQFF. The variable domain in full, completed from reference TRBV2 and TRBJ2-1, reads EPEVTQTPSHQVTQMGQEVILRCVPISNHLYFYWYRQILGQKVEFLVSFYNNEISEKSEIFDDQFSVERPDGSNFTLKIRSTKLEDSAMYFCASSDSSGGAVNSNEQFFGPGTRLTVL.